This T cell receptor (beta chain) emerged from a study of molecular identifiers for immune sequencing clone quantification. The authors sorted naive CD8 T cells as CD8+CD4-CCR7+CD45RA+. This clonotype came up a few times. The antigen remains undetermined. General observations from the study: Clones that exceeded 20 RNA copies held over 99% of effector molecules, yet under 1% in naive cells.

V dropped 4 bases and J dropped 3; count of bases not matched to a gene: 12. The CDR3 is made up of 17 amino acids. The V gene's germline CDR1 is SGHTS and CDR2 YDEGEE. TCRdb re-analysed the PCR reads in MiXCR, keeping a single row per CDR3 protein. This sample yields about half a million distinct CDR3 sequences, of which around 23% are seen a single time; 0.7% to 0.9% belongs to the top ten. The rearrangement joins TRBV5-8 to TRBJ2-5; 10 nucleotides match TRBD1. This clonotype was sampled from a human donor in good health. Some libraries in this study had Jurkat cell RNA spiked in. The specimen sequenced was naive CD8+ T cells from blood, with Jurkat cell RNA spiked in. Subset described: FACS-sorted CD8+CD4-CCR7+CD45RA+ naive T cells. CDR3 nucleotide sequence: TGTGCCAGCAGCCAGCCGGGACAGGGGAAGGCAAAAGAGACCCAGTACTTC. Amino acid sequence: CASSQPGQGKAKETQYF.